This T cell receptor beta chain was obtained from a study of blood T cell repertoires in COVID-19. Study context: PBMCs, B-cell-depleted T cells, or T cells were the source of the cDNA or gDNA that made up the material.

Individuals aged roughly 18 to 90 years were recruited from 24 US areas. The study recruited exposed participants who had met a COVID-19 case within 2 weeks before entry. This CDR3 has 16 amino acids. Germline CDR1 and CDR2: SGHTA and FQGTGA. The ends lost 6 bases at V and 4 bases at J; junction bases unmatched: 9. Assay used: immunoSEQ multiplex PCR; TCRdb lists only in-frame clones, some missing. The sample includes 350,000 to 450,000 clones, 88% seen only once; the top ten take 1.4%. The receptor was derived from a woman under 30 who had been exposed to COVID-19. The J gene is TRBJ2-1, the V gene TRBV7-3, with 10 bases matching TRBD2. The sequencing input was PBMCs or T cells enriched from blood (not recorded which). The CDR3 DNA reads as TGTGCCAGCAGTTCGTTTAGCGGGGGGATTTACAATGAGCAGTTCTTC. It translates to CASSSFSGGIYNEQFF.